Given below is one T cell receptor (beta chain) in context. The antigen is undetermined. The data stem from a study of cytomegalovirus exposure and HLA in healthy donors. General study findings and limits: In a later analysis, across HLA loci, associated TCR counts were highest for DRB1, lowest for HLA-C. Productive rates of about 87% or about 30% were seen for most TCR beta V segments in an earlier analysis.

The primer mix had 60 Vbeta and 13 Jbeta primers. Assay: immunoSEQ multiplex PCR; the TCRdb copy retains only in-frame clones and omits some. The profile shows 150,000 to 180,000 clones, about 83% of them singletons. While unrecorded immune exposures were likely, the donors were nominally healthy when sampled. Germline CDR1 SGHRS, CDR2 YFSETQ. The CDR3 has 12 residues. Trimming shortened V by 3 bases and J by 4 bases, and 7 bases separated the two germline ends. The receptor's source is a woman aged 40 to 49 in good health and CMV-seronegative. The genes are TRBV5-1 and TRBJ1-2; unclear D gene. Sequencing input: PBMCs. Written as DNA, the CDR3 is TGCGCCAGCAGCTCCCCTCCCTATGGCTACACCTTC. Protein product: CASSSPPYGYTF.